This entry lists 30 T cell receptor beta chains sequenced from one sample in a study of regulatory T cells in long-lasting Graves disease. Regarding time point: newly diagnosed GD, antithyroid drugs for less than 3 months. PBMCs were the source of the RNA used for TCR sequencing. Through Arm-PCR of CDR3 regions and iRepertoire HTBI primers, TCR beta libraries were built. MiXCR, applied by TCRdb to the multiplex PCR reads, yields one record per CDR3 protein. The sample lists 450,000 to 650,000 distinct CDR3 sequences, roughly 16% seen once, with 20% to 30% in the top ten. In addition, the sample was reused for a study of T cells in Graves' hyperthyroidism and ophthalmopathy.

This sample comprised peripheral blood mononuclear cells (PBMCs), obtained at new diagnosis, from a patient treated with antithyroid drugs. The receptors originated from a woman aged 40-60 years with Graves disease.

Concerning this clonotype: The conserved final phenylalanine or tryptophan is absent from the CDR3, which likely points to a read error. V usage is TRBV18 and J usage is TRBJ1-2; tentative D call: TRBD1 (6 bases). The CDR3 has 16 residues. Germline V gene data show CDR1 as KGHSH and CDR2 as LQKENI. V dropped 3 bases and J dropped 3 bases, with 17 bases sitting between them. CDR3 DNA: TGTGCCAGCTCACCTCAGCAGGGGCGCGACGACTATGGCTACACCTCC. The encoded protein is CASSPQQGRDDYGYTS.

This clonotype was detected ten times or more. The V call is TRBV6-1, the J call TRBJ2-7; D tentatively reads TRBD1 or TRBD2 (5 bases each). The germline CDR1 and CDR2 sequences are MNHNS and SASEGT. The CDR3 spans 14 residues. The V end was cut by 8 bases, the J end by 6 bases, with 20 bases between. The CDR3 reads CASAGAGSLSEQYF. As DNA, the CDR3 is TGTGCCAGCGCCGGGGCAGGGAGTCTCAGCGAGCAGTACTTC.

The chain joins TRBV29-1 to TRBJ1-2, with TRBD1 matching over 9 bases. Germline values: CDR1 SQVTM, CDR2 ANQGSEA. The CDR3 sequence is 14 residues long. The V and J ends lost 3 bases and 8 bases, in that order; junction bases with no gene match: 10. The CDR3 DNA reads TGCAGCGTTGACTCTGTGGGACAGGGATCGGGCTACACCTTC. Translating gives CSVDSVGQGSGYTF.

There are a few counts of this clonotype. The genes are TRBV7-9 and TRBJ1-2; D gene ambiguous. In germline, CDR1 is SEHNR, CDR2 FQNEAQ (reference sequence). There are 13 residues in the CDR3. V shed 6 bases and J shed 8 bases, with 16 bases lying between them. The CDR3 sequence is CASSLISAEGYTF. The CDR3 DNA is TGTGCCAGCAGTCTTATCTCCGCGGAGGGCTACACCTTC.

The V gene is TRBV27, the J gene TRBJ1-3, with D possibly matching TRBD1 (5 bases). V was trimmed by 0 bases and J by 8 bases, leaving 17 bases between them. Germline loops: CDR1 MNHEY, CDR2 SMNVEV (reference sequence). This CDR3 contains 16 residues. The CDR3 sequence is CASSLSGTNGGYTIYF. CDR3 nucleotides: TGTGCCAGCAGTTTATCGGGGACCAACGGCGGGTACACCATATATTTT.

There are many counts of this clonotype. The chain carries TRBV28 and TRBJ1-1; D ambiguous. This CDR3 spans 16 amino acids. CDR1 is MDHEN and CDR2 is SYDVKM in the germline V gene. Trimming took off 5 bases at V and 3 bases at J, with 19 bases between the two ends. The CDR3 reads CASSPPVEGGDTEAFF. The CDR3 bases are TGTGCCAGCAGTCCCCCTGTGGAGGGTGGGGACACTGAAGCTTTCTTT.

The DNA for the CDR3 is TGTGCCAGCAGCGTCCAAGAGGGGGGCCCGAACACCGGGGAGCTGTTTTTT. As protein: CASSVQEGGPNTGELFF. This chain uses TRBV9 with TRBJ2-2; TRBD1 or TRBD2 may be the D gene (6 bases each). The CDR3 spans 17 residues. Germline V CDR1 and CDR2: SGDLS, YYNGEE. V was trimmed by 2 bases and J by 0 bases, leaving 14 bases between them.

This clonotype occurred many times. V gene TRBV12-3 or TRBV12-4 combines with J gene TRBJ2-1; weak D call: TRBD2 (6 bases). V gave up 2 bases and J gave up 7 bases, with 27 bases separating them. CDR3 length: 19 residues. CDR3: CASSLFYLWRSGGENEQFF. Here the CDR3 DNA reads TGTGCCAGCAGTTTATTTTATTTGTGGAGGAGTGGCGGGGAAAATGAGCAGTTCTTC.

This chain connects TRBV12-3 or TRBV12-4 to TRBJ2-7; D may match TRBD1 or TRBD2 (5 bases each). The germline V and J ends were trimmed by 6 bases and 7 bases, with 16 bases remaining between them. This CDR3 is built from 13 residues. In DNA, the CDR3 is TGTGCCAGCAGAGCCGGGACGAAGAAAGAGCAGTACTTC. This gives the protein CASRAGTKKEQYF.

This clonotype was seen at least ten times. The chain carries TRBV20-1 and TRBJ1-5; weak D call: TRBD1 (5 bases). Between the trimmed V and J ends, which lost 1 base and 6 bases, there was a span of 13 bases. CDR3 length: 14 amino acids. Germline CDR1 is DFQATT and CDR2 is SNEGSKA (reference sequence). This CDR3 reads CSARVGGGSQPQHF. CDR3 coding DNA: TGCAGTGCTAGAGTCGGGGGGGGAAGTCAGCCCCAGCATTTT.

Notes on this clonotype: This clone may be a read error of a much larger clone one base away. The chain carries TRBV7-9 and TRBJ2-6; weak D call: TRBD1 (5 bases). CDR3 length: 15 residues. Per germline, CDR1 SEHNR and CDR2 FQNEAQ (reference sequence). CDR3: CASSLSVSGANALTF. For the CDR3, the DNA is TGTGCCAGCAGCTTAAGCGTTTCTGGGGCCAACGCCCTGACTTTC.

The chain combines TRBV19 with TRBJ1-5; D is unclear. V lost 3 bases and J lost 0, with 6 bases in between. Germline CDR1 LNHDA, CDR2 SQIVND (reference sequence). The CDR3 loop spans 14 amino acids. The DNA of the CDR3 is TGTGCCAGTAGTATGGCTTATAGCAATCAGCCCCAGCATTTT. Protein: CASSMAYSNQPQHF.

The chain joins TRBV6-1 to TRBJ2-3; D gene unclear. The germline gives CDR1 MNHNS, CDR2 SASEGT. CDR3 size: 12 residues. Trimming stripped 4 bases from V and 12 bases from J, with 14 bases between. The CDR3 DNA is TGTGCCAGCAGTGTTGACCGGACCGATCAGTATTTT. Protein sequence: CASSVDRTDQYF.

This clonotype was recorded at least ten times. The V call is TRBV12-3 or TRBV12-4, the J call TRBJ1-3, with no clear D. Trimming shortened V by 6 bases and J by 0 bases, and 12 bases separated the two germline ends. The CDR3 runs to 15 residues. Written as DNA, the CDR3 is TGTGCCAGCAGCCTCCTTGTGAGCTCTGGAAACACCATATATTTT. This translates into CASSLLVSSGNTIYF.

For this clonotype: Just one base apart from a much larger clone, this may be a read error. The V gene is TRBV12-3 or TRBV12-4, the J gene TRBJ2-1, with TRBD1 matching 7 bases. CDR3 size: 15 residues. This CDR3 is CASSHGTASYNERFF. DNA for the CDR3: TGTGCCAGCAGTCACGGGACAGCCTCCTACAATGAGCGGTTCTTC.

The V and J genes are TRBV3-1 and TRBJ1-2, with no clear D. The V gene lost 0 bases and the J gene lost 8 bases, with 10 bases spanning the gap. Germline CDR1 LGHDT, CDR2 YNNKEL (reference sequence). This CDR3 contains 13 residues. As DNA, the CDR3 is TGTGCCAGCAGCCAAGAAGGCGGGAGGGGCTACACCTTC. Residues: CASSQEGGRGYTF.

There are many counts of this clonotype. The chain couples TRBV2 to TRBJ1-6; weak D call: TRBD1 (5 bases). The V end was cut by 11 bases, the J end by 0 bases, with 11 bases between. Germline values: CDR1 SNHLY, CDR2 FYNNEI. The CDR3 has 14 amino acids. For the CDR3, the DNA is TGTGCCGGCACAGGAAGCTCCTATAATTCACCCCTCCACTTT. Protein sequence: CAGTGSSYNSPLHF.

This chain connects TRBV5-1 to TRBJ2-5; a weak D match, TRBD1 (6 bases). The CDR3 is 16 amino acids. Germline loops: CDR1 SGHRS, CDR2 YFSETQ. V was pared by 3 bases and J by 4 bases, with 19 bases between. CDR3 region: CASSSTTTGSRETQYF. In nucleotides, the CDR3 is TGCGCCAGCAGCTCTACCACCACAGGGAGCCGAGAGACCCAGTACTTC.

The table lists this clonotype with many counts. This rearrangement joins TRBV12-3 or TRBV12-4 to TRBJ2-5, with TRBD2 as a possible D gene (6 bases). CDR3 size: 11 residues. Trimming removed 5 bases from V and 7 bases from J, with 8 bases in between. The CDR3 region is CASSPRGTQYF. The CDR3, as DNA: TGTGCCAGCAGTCCGCGGGGGACCCAGTACTTC.

This clonotype was seen only a few times. The chain links TRBV29-1 to TRBJ1-2; 7 bases map to TRBD1. The CDR3 is 13 residues long. CDR1 is SQVTM, CDR2 ANQGSEA, per germline. Trimming at V came to 7 bases and at J to 6 bases, leaving 11 bases not matched to a gene. For the CDR3, the DNA is TGCAGCGCCCTTGTTAGAACAGGGGATGGCTACACCTTC. Translation: CSALVRTGDGYTF.

This clonotype was found many times. The junction and the germline gene differ at one end; a read error may be behind it. V usage is TRBV20-1 and J usage is TRBJ1-1; tentative D call: TRBD1 (6 bases). This CDR3 comprises 14 residues. The germline CDR1 and CDR2 sequences are DFQATT and SNEGSKA (reference sequence). CDR3 DNA: TGCAGTGCGAGAGGGGGGGCGCGGAACACTGAAGCTTTCTTT. Its protein product is CSARGGARNTEAFF.

V and J are TRBV6-1 and TRBJ2-5; TRBD2 agrees at 8 bases. The junction had 15 bases not matched to a gene; V was cut back by 4 bases and J by 5 bases. CDR3 length equals 17 residues. Per the germline V gene, CDR1 is MNHNS and CDR2 is SASEGT. In DNA, the CDR3 is TGTGCCAGCAGTGCCGGACTAGCCGTCAGCGGGTGGGAGACCCAGTACTTC. As protein: CASSAGLAVSGWETQYF.

This clonotype was counted at least ten times. The chain employs TRBV6-5 and TRBJ2-7, with D perhaps given as TRBD1 or TRBD2 (6 bases each). The CDR3 loop spans 13 amino acids. V lost 2 bases to trimming and J lost 7 bases, with 12 bases between them. Germline assignment: CDR1 MNHEY and CDR2 SVGAGI. CDR3 protein: CASSYRGVEEQYF. The CDR3 region has the DNA TGTGCCAGCAGTTACAGGGGGGTAGAGGAGCAGTACTTC.

This clonotype was recorded a few times. The genes are TRBV7-2 and TRBJ1-2; 10 bases match TRBD1. CDR1 is SGHTA and CDR2 is FQGNSA in the germline V gene. V trimming: 5 bases; J trimming: 8 bases; junction bases outside the gene matches: 5. The CDR3 sequence is 13 residues long. The CDR3 nucleotides are TGTGCCAGCAGCATCGGGACAGGGGACGGCTACACCTTC. Translating it yields CASSIGTGDGYTF.

This clonotype was detected many times. This chain links TRBV11-2 with TRBJ2-2, with D unclear. The CDR3 runs to 14 residues. V lost 2 bases to trimming and J lost 1 base, with 5 bases between them. Germline-derived CDR1 and CDR2 are SGHAT and FQNNGV. CDR3 region: CASSLHGNTGELFF. CDR3 bases: TGTGCCAGCAGCTTACACGGGAACACCGGGGAGCTGTTTTTT.

There are many counts of this clonotype. The chain recombines TRBV30 with TRBJ1-1, with D possibly being TRBD1 (6 bases). This CDR3 region has 14 residues. Germline V gene data show CDR1 as GTSNPN and CDR2 as SVGIG (reference sequence). Deletions cut 0 bases from V and 0 bases from J, with 8 bases between. CDR3 DNA: TGTGCCTGGAGTGTCGGACAGCTGAACACTGAAGCTTTCTTT. As protein: CAWSVGQLNTEAFF. Full variable domain (rest looked up from reference TRBV30 and TRBJ1-1): SQTIHQWPATLVQPVGSPLSLECTVEGTSNPNLYWYRQAAGRGLQLLFYSVGIGQISSEVPQNLSASRPQDRQFILSSKKLLLSDSGFYLCAWSVGQLNTEAFFGQGTRLTVV.

The rearrangement uses TRBV18 and TRBJ1-1; TRBD1 is a possible D gene (6 bases). V was pared by 4 bases and J by 0 bases, with 15 bases between. CDR3 length equals 16 residues. Germline V lookup: CDR1 KGHSH, CDR2 LQKENI. The CDR3 sequence: CASSLAGAAMNTEAFF. The CDR3 DNA reads as TGTGCCAGCTCACTAGCAGGGGCCGCCATGAACACTGAAGCTTTCTTT.

The CDR3 here is CASSHTDEKQYF. DNA of the CDR3: TGTGCCAGCAGCCATACGGACGAGAAGCAGTACTTC. The chain joins TRBV11-2 to TRBJ2-7; D gene ambiguous. Germline CDR1 and CDR2: SGHAT and FQNNGV. Deletions cut 5 bases from V and 8 bases from J, with 13 bases between. CDR3 length: 12 amino acids.

In its sample, this clonotype was seen a few times. The gene calls are TRBV19 and TRBJ2-7; D perhaps matches TRBD1 (5 bases). V lost 1 base and J 6 bases, leaving 19 bases between the germline ends. This CDR3 is built from 16 residues. The germline V gene has CDR1 LNHDA and CDR2 SQIVND (reference sequence). Here the CDR3 reads CASSIGLRQGFGEQYF. CDR3 bases: TGTGCCAGTAGTATAGGTTTGCGGCAGGGTTTCGGCGAGCAGTACTTC.

This clonotype was seen ten or more times. The rearrangement links TRBV12-3 or TRBV12-4 to TRBJ1-5; 7 bases align to TRBD1. V trimming: 5 bases; J trimming: 3 bases; junction bases outside the gene matches: 7. The CDR3 is made up of 15 amino acids. CDR3 amino acids: CASSPPGTVNQPQHF. In DNA form, the CDR3 reads TGTGCCAGCAGTCCCCCCGGGACAGTCAATCAGCCCCAGCATTTT.